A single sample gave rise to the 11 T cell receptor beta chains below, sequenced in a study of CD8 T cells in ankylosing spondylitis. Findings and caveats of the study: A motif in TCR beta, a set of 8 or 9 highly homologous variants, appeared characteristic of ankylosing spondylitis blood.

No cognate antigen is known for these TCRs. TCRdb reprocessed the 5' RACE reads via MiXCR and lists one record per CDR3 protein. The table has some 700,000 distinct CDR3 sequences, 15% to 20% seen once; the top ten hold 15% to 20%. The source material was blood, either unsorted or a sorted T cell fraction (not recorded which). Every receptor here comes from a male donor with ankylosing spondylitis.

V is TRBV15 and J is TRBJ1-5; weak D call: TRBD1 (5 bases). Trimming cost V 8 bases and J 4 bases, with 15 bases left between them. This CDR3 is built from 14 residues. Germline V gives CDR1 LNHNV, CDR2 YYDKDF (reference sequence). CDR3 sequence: CATGKGPDNQPQHF. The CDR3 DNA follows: TGTGCCACCGGCAAGGGGCCTGATAATCAGCCCCAGCATTTT.

The CDR3 sequence: CASSSTPGQGNTEAFF. The CDR3 DNA reads as TGTGCCAGCAGCTCCACCCCTGGACAGGGGAACACTGAAGCTTTCTTT. The J gene is TRBJ1-1, the V gene TRBV6-1; 8 bases are shared with TRBD1. CDR3 length: 16 residues. V trimming: 6 bases; J trimming: 1 base; junction bases outside the gene matches: 10. From germline, CDR1 is MNHNS and CDR2 SASEGT.

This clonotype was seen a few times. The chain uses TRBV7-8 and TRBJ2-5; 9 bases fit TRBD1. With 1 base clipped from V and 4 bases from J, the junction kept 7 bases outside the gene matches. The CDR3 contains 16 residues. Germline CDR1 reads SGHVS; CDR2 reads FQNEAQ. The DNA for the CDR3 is TGTGCCAGCAGCTTAGATCTCACAGGGGGCCTAGAGACCCAGTACTTC. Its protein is CASSLDLTGGLETQYF.

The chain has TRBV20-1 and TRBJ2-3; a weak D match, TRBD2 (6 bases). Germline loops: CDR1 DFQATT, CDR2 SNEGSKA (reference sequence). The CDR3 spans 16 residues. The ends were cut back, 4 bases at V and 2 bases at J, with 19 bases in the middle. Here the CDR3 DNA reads TGCAGTGCTACCCTACTAGCTAAAGACTTCACAGATACGCAGTATTTT. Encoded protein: CSATLLAKDFTDTQYF.

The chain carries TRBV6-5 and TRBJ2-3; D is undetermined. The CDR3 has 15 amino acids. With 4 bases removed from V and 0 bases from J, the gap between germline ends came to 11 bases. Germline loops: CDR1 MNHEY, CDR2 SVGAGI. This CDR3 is CASSSSDHSTDTQYF. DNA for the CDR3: TGTGCCAGCAGTTCGTCGGATCATAGCACAGATACGCAGTATTTT.

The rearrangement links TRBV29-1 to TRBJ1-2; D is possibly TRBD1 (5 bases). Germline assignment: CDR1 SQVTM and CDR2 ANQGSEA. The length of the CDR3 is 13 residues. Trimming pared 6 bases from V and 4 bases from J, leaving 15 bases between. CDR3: CSVFQGGSYGYTF. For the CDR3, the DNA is TGCAGCGTGTTTCAGGGCGGTTCCTATGGCTACACCTTC.

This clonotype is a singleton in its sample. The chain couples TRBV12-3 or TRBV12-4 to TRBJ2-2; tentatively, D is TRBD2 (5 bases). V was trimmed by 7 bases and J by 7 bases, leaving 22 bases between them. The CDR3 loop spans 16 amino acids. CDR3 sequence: CASTLWQLVSGGELFF. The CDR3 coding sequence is TGTGCCAGCACCCTCTGGCAACTAGTTTCTGGCGGGGAGCTGTTTTTT.

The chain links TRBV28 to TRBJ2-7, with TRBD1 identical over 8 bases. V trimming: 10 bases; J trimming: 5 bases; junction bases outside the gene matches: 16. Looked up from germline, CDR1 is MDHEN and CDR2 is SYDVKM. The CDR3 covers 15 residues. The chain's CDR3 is CATYNQGAGYDEQYF. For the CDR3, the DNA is TGTGCCACCTACAATCAGGGGGCAGGGTACGACGAGCAGTACTTC.

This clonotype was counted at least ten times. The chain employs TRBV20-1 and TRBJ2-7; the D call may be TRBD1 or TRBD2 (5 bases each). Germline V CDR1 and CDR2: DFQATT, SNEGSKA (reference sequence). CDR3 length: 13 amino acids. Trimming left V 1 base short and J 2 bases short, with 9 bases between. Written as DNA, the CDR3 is TGCAGTGCTAGAGGGGACCGAGCCTACGAGCAGTACTTC. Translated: CSARGDRAYEQYF.

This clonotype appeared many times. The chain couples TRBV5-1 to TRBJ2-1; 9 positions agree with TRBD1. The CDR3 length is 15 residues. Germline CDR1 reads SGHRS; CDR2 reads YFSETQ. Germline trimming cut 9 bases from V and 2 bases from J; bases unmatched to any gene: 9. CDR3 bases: TGCGCCACCGCCCTGACAGGGGGGACCTACAATGAGCAGTTCTTC. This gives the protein CATALTGGTYNEQFF. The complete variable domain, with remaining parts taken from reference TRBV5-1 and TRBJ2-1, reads KAGVTQTPRYLIKTRGQQVTLSCSPISGHRSVSWYQQTPGQGLQFLFEYFSETQRNKGNFPGRFSGRQFSNSRSEMNVSTLELGDSALYLCATALTGGTYNEQFFGPGTRLTVL.

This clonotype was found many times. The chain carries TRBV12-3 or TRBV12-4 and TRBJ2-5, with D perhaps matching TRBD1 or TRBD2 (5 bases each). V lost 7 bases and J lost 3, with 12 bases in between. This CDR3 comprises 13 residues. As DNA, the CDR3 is TGTGCCAGCATGAGGGGCCCTGAAGAGACCCAGTACTTC. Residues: CASMRGPEETQYF.